One TCR beta chain is described in this entry. Its antigen is not identified. The CDR3 extends over 13 amino acids. Germline trimming cut 5 bases from V and 6 bases from J; bases unmatched to any gene: 3. Germline-derived CDR1 and CDR2 are SGHTA and FQGTGA. Both 60 Vbeta primers and 13 Jbeta primers went into the PCR. Profiled with immunoSEQ multiplex PCR; TCRdb holds only in-frame clones, not every one. The sample carries some 150,000 clones, about three quarters recorded once. The record originates from a study of cytomegalovirus exposure and HLA in healthy donors. Study observations and caveats: Excluded: some indistinguishable V segments such as TRBV6-2 and TRBV6-3.

The sequence derives from a middle-aged man in good health and CMV-seropositive. The sequenced sample was PBMCs. V usage is TRBV7-3 and J usage is TRBJ2-2; the match to TRBD1 covers 7 bases. CDR3 DNA sequence: TGTGCCAGCAGCCAGGGGGAGTCCGGGGAGCTGTTTTTT. Translated: CASSQGESGELFF.